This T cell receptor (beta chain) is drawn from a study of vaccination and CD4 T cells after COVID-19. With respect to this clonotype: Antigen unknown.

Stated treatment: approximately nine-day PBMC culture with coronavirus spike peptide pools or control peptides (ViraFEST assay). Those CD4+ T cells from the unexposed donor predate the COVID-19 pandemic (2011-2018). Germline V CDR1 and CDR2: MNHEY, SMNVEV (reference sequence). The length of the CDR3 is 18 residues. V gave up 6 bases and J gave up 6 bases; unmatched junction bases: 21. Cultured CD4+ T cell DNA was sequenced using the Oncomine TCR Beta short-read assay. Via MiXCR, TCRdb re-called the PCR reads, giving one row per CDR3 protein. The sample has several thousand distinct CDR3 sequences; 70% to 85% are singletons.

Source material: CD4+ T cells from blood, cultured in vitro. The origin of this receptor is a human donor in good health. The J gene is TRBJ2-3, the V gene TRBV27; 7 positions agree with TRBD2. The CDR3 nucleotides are TGTGCCAGCAGCCTGGGGGGGGGGGGACCCCTTATTTCGGATACGCAGTATTTT. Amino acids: CASSLGGGGPLISDTQYF.